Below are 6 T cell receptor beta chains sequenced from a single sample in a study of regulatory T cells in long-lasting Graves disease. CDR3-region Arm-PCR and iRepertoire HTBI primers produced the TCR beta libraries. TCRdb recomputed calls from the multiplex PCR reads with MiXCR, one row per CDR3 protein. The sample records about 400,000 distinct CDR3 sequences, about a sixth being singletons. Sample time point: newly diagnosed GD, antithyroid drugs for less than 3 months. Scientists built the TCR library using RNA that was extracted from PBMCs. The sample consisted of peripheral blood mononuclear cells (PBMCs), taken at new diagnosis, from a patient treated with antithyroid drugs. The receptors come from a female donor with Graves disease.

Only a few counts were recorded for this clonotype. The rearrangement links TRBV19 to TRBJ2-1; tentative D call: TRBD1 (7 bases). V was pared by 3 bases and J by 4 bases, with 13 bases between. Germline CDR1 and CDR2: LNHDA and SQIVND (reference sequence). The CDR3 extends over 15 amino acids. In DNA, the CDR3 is TGTGCCAGTAGTATTAGCAGGGGGGTGTACAATGAGCAGTTCTTC. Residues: CASSISRGVYNEQFF.

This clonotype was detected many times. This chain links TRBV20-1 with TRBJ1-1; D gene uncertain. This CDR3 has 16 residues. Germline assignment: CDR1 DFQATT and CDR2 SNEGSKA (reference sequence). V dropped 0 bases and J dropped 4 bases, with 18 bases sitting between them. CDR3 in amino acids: CSARDRDWISVTEAFF. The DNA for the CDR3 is TGCAGTGCTAGAGATAGGGATTGGATTTCGGTCACTGAAGCTTTCTTT.

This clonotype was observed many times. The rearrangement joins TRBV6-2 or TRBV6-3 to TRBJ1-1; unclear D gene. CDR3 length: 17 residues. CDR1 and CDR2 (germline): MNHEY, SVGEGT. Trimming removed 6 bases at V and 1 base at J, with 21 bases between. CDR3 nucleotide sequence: TGTGCCAGCAGCCCCTCGGGAGAGCTCGGGTCGAACACTGAAGCTTTCTTT. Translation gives CASSPSGELGSNTEAFF.

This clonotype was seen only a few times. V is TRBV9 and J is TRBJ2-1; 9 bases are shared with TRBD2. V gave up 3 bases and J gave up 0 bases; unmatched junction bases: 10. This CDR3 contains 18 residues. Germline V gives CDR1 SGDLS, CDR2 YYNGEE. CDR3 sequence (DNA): TGTGCCAGCAGCGCGAATCCTAGCGGGAAGAACTCCTACAATGAGCAGTTCTTC. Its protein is CASSANPSGKNSYNEQFF.

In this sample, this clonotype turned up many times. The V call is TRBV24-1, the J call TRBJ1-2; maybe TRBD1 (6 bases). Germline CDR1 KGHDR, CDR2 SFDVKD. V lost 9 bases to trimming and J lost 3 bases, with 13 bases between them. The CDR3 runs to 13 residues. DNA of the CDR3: TGTGCCACCGGCGGGGGGCTCGACTATGGCTACACCTTC. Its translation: CATGGGLDYGYTF.

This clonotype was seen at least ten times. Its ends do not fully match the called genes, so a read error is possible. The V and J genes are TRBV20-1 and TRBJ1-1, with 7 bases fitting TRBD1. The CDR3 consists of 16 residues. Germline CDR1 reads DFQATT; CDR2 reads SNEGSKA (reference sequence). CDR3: CSARDRPGTVNTEAFF. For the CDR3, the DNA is TGCAGTGCTAGAGATCGACCCGGGACAGTGAACACTGAAGCTTTCTTC.